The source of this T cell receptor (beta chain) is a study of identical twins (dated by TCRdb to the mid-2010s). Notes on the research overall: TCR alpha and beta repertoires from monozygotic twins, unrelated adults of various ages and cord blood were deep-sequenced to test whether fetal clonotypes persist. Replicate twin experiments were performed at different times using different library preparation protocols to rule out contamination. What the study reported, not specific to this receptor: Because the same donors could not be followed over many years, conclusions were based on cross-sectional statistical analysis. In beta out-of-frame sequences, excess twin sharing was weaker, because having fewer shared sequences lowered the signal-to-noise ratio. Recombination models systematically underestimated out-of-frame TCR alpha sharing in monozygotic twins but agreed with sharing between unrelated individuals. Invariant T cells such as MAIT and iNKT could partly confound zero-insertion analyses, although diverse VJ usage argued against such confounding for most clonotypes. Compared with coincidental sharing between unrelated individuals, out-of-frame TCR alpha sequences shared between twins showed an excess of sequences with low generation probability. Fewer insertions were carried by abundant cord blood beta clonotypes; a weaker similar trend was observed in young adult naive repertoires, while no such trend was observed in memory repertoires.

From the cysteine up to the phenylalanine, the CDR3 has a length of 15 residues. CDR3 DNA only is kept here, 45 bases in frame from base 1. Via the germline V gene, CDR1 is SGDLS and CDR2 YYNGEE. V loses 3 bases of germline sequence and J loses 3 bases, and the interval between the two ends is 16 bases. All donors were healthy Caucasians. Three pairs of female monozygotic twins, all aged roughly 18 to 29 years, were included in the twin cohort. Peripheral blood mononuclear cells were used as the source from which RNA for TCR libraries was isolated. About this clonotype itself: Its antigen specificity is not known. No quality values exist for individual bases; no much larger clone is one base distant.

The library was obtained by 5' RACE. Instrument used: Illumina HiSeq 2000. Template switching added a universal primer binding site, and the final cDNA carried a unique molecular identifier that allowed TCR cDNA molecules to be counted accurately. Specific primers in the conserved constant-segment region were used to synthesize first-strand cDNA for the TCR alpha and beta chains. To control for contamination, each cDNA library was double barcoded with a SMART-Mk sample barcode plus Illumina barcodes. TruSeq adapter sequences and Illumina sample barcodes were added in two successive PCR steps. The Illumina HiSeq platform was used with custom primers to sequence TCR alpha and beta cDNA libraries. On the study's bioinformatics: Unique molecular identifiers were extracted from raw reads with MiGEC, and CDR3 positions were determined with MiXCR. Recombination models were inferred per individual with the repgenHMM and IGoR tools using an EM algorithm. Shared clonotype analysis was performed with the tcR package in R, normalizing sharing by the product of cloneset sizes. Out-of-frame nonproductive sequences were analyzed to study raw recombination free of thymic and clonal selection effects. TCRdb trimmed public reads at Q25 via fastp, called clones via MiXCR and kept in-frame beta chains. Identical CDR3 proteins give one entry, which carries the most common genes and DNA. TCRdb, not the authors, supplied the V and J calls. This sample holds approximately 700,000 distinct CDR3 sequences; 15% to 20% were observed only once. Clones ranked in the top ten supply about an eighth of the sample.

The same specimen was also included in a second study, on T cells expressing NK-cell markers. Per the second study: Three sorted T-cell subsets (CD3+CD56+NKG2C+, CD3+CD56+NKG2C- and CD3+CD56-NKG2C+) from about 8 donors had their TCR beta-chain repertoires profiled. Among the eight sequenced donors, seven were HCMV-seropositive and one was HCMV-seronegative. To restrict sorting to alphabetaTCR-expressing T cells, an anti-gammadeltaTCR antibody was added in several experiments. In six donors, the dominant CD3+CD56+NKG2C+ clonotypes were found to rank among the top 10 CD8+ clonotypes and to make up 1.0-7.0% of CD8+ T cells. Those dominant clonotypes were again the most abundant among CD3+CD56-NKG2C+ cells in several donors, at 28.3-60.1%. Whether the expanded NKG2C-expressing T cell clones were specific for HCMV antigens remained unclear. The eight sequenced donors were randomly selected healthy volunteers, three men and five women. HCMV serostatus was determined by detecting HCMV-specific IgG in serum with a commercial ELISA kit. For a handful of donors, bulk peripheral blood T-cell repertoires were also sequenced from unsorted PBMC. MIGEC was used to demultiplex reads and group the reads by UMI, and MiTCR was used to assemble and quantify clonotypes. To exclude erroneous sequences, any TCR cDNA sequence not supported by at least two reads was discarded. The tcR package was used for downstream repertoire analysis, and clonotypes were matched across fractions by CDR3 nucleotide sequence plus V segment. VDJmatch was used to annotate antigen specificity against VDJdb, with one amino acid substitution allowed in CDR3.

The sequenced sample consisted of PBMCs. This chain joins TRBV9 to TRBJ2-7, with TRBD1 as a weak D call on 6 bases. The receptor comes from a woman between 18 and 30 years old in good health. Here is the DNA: TGTGCCAGCAGCGCCGGACAGCACTCCGTCTACGAGCAGTACTTC. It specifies CASSAGQHSVYEQYF.